This T cell receptor beta chain was recorded in a study of human T cells and chemical hapten exposure. This clonotype occurred many times. Each CDR3 protein is one row after TCRdb ran MiXCR on the RACE reads. Of roughly 84,000 distinct CDR3 sequences in the sample, about 9.4% are singletons; the top ten hold about 5%. The V gene lost 4 bases and the J gene lost 3 bases, with 3 bases spanning the gap. Germline assignment: CDR1 SQVTM and CDR2 ANQGSEA. The CDR3 runs to 10 residues. As to time point: patch test 2, 6 weeks after DPC sensitization. Described treatment: therapeutic diphenylcyclopropenone sensitization with weekly scalp DPC.

This TCR was recovered from a woman between 45 and 60 years old with alopecia areata. Some clones in this sample may be carry-over from other donors' samples. Source: whole blood, taken in connection with sensitization to the hapten diphenylcyclopropenone (DPC). This chain joins TRBV29-1 and TRBJ2-5, with D unclear. CDR3 in amino acids: CSVAEETQYF. The CDR3 DNA reads as TGCAGCGTTGCAGAAGAGACCCAGTACTTC.